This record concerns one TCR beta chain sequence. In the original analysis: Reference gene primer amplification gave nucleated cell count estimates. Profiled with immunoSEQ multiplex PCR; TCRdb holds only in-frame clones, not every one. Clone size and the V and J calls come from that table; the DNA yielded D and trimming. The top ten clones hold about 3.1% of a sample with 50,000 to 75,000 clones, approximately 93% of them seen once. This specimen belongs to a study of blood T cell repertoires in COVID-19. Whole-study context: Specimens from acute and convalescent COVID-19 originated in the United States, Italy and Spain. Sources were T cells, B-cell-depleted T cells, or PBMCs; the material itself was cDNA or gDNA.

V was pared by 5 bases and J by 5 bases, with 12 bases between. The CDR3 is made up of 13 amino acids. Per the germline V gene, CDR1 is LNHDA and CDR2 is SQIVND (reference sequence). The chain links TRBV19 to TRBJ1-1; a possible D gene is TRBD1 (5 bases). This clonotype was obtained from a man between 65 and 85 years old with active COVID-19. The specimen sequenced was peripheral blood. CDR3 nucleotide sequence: TGTGCCAGTAGTCGGGGGGAGAAAACTGAAGCTTTCTTT. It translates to CASSRGEKTEAFF.